The 10 T cell receptor beta chains below all came from one sample that was sequenced in a study of T cells in Graves' hyperthyroidism and ophthalmopathy. RNA transcripts gave rise to amplified TCR beta CDR3 regions. Using the HTBI primer set, a first-round RT-PCR was run on the TCR CDR3. TCRdb re-called the multiplex PCR reads with MiXCR, one entry per CDR3 protein. The sample has about 530,000 distinct CDR3 sequences, roughly a sixth seen once; the top ten hold approximately 18%. Specimen: blood. These receptors were collected from a woman under 30 with Graves' ophthalmopathy.

The table lists this clonotype with a few counts. This sequence joins TRBV28 and TRBJ2-1; TRBD2 agrees at 14 bases. Germline assignment: CDR1 MDHEN and CDR2 SYDVKM. Trimming removed 5 bases from V and 8 bases from J; junction bases left unmatched: 5. The CDR3 is made up of 15 amino acids. CDR3 in amino acids: CASSRGLAGVYEQFF. DNA for the CDR3: TGTGCCAGCAGTCGGGGACTAGCGGGAGTTTATGAGCAGTTCTTC.

The gene calls are TRBV27 and TRBJ1-4; the D gene is possibly TRBD1 (5 bases). The CDR3 is made up of 14 amino acids. Germline V gene lookup returns CDR1 MNHEY and CDR2 SMNVEV (reference sequence). V was pared by 3 bases and J by 1 base, with 6 bases between. CDR3 nucleotide sequence: TGTGCCAGCAGTTTTCAGGGAACTAATGAAAAACTGTTTTTT. Its translation is CASSFQGTNEKLFF.

This clonotype was seen ten or more times. The chain joins TRBV28 to TRBJ2-3, with TRBD2 matching 9 bases. V gave up 2 bases and J gave up 5 bases; unmatched junction bases: 8. Germline CDR1 is MDHEN and CDR2 is SYDVKM. CDR3 length equals 16 residues. This CDR3 reads CASSLPSREGGDTQYF. CDR3 nucleotides: TGTGCCAGCAGTTTACCGTCGCGGGAGGGCGGAGATACGCAGTATTTT. Supplemented by reference TRBV28 and TRBJ2-3, the full variable domain reads DVKVTQSSRYLVKRTGEKVFLECVQDMDHENMFWYRQDPGLGLRLIYFSYDVKMKEKGDIPEGYSVSREKKERFSLILESASTNQTSMYLCASSLPSREGGDTQYFGPGTRLTVL.

Comments on this clonotype: At one end, the junction sequence differs from germline, possibly due to a read error. The rearrangement uses TRBV2 and TRBJ2-5; 13 bases match TRBD2. The length of the CDR3 is 16 residues. Germline V gene lookup returns CDR1 SNHLY and CDR2 FYNNEI. Here the CDR3 DNA reads TGTGCTAGCAGGCCCGGACTAGCGGGAGAACAAGAGACCCAGTACTTC. This encodes CASRPGLAGEQETQYF. Full variable domain (missing parts from reference TRBV2 and TRBJ2-5): EPEVTQTPSHQVTQMGQEVILRCVPISNHLYFYWYRQILGQKVEFLVSFYNNEISEKSEIFDDQFSVERPDGSNFTLKIRSTKLEDSAMYFCASRPGLAGEQETQYFGPGTRLLVL.

This clonotype was counted ten times or more. V is TRBV2 and J is TRBJ1-4, with unresolved D. Germline V gene sequence: CDR1 SNHLY, CDR2 FYNNEI. V was cut by 6 bases and J by 3 bases, with 8 bases left in between. The CDR3 has 13 amino acids. The CDR3 region is CASRRDSNEKLFF. The CDR3, as DNA: TGTGCCAGCAGACGCGACTCTAATGAAAAACTGTTTTTT.

The table lists this clonotype with many counts. The chain has TRBV3-1 and TRBJ2-7; TRBD1 aligns across 7 bases. V lost 8 bases, J lost 3 bases, and 7 bases stayed unmatched. The CDR3 loop spans 13 amino acids. Per germline, CDR1 LGHDT and CDR2 YNNKEL (reference sequence). CDR3 protein: CASGPGQLYEQYF. In DNA, the CDR3 is TGTGCCAGCGGACCGGGACAGCTCTACGAGCAGTACTTC.

This clonotype occurred many times. This chain connects TRBV12-3 or TRBV12-4 to TRBJ2-7; TRBD2 agrees at 11 bases. CDR3 size: 15 residues. V lost 7 bases, J lost 2 bases, and 7 bases stayed unmatched. CDR3 residues: CASTLTSGIPYEQYF. CDR3 bases: TGTGCCAGCACTCTGACTAGCGGGATCCCCTACGAGCAGTACTTC.

In this sample, this clonotype turned up many times. V and J are TRBV3-1 and TRBJ2-3, with unresolved D. The CDR3 is 15 residues long. The V end was cut by 3 bases, the J end by 0 bases, with 10 bases between. The germline V gene encodes CDR1 LGHDT and CDR2 YNNKEL (reference sequence). The CDR3 DNA follows: TGTGCCAGCAGCCAGTCTGGCAGAAGCACAGATACGCAGTATTTT. It yields the protein CASSQSGRSTDTQYF.

Many counts were recorded for this clonotype. The genes are TRBV29-1 and TRBJ2-7, with 12 positions matching TRBD2. Germline CDR1 SQVTM, CDR2 ANQGSEA. Trimming cost V 7 bases and J 6 bases; bases outside gene matches: 7. The CDR3 length is 13 residues. In DNA, the CDR3 is TGCAGCGCCGGACTAGCGGGGACGCGCGAGCAGTACTTC. Amino acids: CSAGLAGTREQYF.

This chain joins TRBV4-3 and TRBJ2-1, with D perhaps being TRBD1 or TRBD2 (6 bases each). Germline V lookup: CDR1 LGHNA, CDR2 YSLEER. V dropped 3 bases and J dropped 6 bases, with 15 bases sitting between them. CDR3 length equals 15 residues. The CDR3 here is CASSQGRWGANEQFF. For the CDR3, the DNA is TGCGCCAGCAGCCAGGGGCGGTGGGGGGCCAATGAGCAGTTCTTC.